The next 8 T cell receptor beta chains were all read from a single sample in a study of blood T cell repertoires in COVID-19. The table came from immunoSEQ multiplex PCR; TCRdb's copy has only in-frame clones and leaves some out. The sample holds some 270,000 clones, around 89% seen once. Sequenced input: peripheral blood. The receptors were gathered from a man between 25 and 39 years old with acute or convalescent COVID-19.

The chain carries TRBV28 and TRBJ2-7, with 8 nucleotides matching TRBD2. Per germline, CDR1 MDHEN and CDR2 SYDVKM. This CDR3 region has 15 residues. The J segment lost 1 base and the V segment lost 6 bases, leaving 8 bases of the junction unmatched. CDR3: CASRELVAGSYEQYF. The CDR3 nucleotides are TGTGCCAGCAGGGAGCTCGTAGCGGGATCCTACGAGCAGTACTTC.

V usage is TRBV11-3 and J usage is TRBJ2-1; 8 bases map to TRBD2. The V segment lost 5 bases and the J segment 6 bases; nucleotides outside the gene matches: 9. The germline V gene has CDR1 SGHNT and CDR2 YENEEA. This CDR3 has 15 amino acids. The CDR3 sequence: CASSRDSGGGNEQFF. As DNA, the CDR3 is TGTGCCAGCAGCAGAGACAGCGGGGGAGGCAATGAGCAGTTCTTC.

V is TRBV9 and J is TRBJ2-1; 11 bases agree with TRBD2. From germline, CDR1 is SGDLS and CDR2 YYNGEE. This CDR3 contains 16 residues. Unmatched junction bases numbered 5, after V lost 4 bases and J lost 2 bases. The CDR3 loop is CASSLMTSGTYNEQFF. The CDR3 DNA sequence: TGTGCCAGCAGCCTCATGACTAGCGGGACCTACAATGAGCAGTTCTTC.

The chain carries TRBV15 and TRBJ1-1; the D is unclear. V lost 0 bases, J lost 6 bases, and 8 bases lay in between. This CDR3 contains 13 residues. Germline V gene lookup returns CDR1 LNHNV and CDR2 YYDKDF (reference sequence). The CDR3 bases are TGTGCCACCAGCAGAGACCGGGTAGCTGAAGCTTTCTTT. It encodes CATSRDRVAEAFF.

The CDR3 loop is CASSRGLASYEQYF. CDR3 sequence (DNA): TGCGCCAGCAGCCGGGGACTAGCAAGTTACGAGCAGTACTTC. The chain combines TRBV5-1 with TRBJ2-7, with 9 positions matching TRBD2. Germline values: CDR1 SGHRS, CDR2 YFSETQ. V shed 4 bases, J shed 4 bases, and the junction held 6 bases outside the gene matches. This CDR3 spans 14 amino acids.

V gene TRBV29-1 combines with J gene TRBJ2-7, with 9 bases fitting TRBD1. The V gene's germline CDR1 is SQVTM and CDR2 ANQGSEA. Trimming removed 4 bases from V and 5 bases from J; junction bases left unmatched: 12. This CDR3 contains 15 residues. Here the CDR3 DNA reads TGCAGCGTTGCCCATTCCGGGACAGGGTTTCACGAGCAGTACTTC. Encoded protein: CSVAHSGTGFHEQYF.

The genes are TRBV9 and TRBJ1-1; TRBD1 aligns across 11 bases. The CDR3 spans 14 residues. Germline-derived CDR1 and CDR2 are SGDLS and YYNGEE. Trimming at V came to 4 bases and at J to 4 bases, leaving 3 bases not matched to a gene. CDR3 nucleotides: TGTGCCAGCAGCTTCGGACAGGGGGCCACTGAAGCTTTCTTT. This gives the protein CASSFGQGATEAFF.

The chain carries TRBV12-1 and TRBJ2-1; TRBD2 is the table's D call, not checked against the DNA. TRBV12-1 is reported as a pseudogene. The CDR3 sequence is 16 residues long. Written as DNA, the CDR3 is TGTGCCAGCAGCTTTGCTAGACTAGCCTACTACAATGAGCAGTTCTTC. Protein: CASSFARLAYYNEQFF.